The clone carrying this TCR beta chain was seen a single time. The data derive from a study of control samples from healthy donors and cancer patients. The V gene's germline CDR1 is MGHRA and CDR2 YSYEKL. The CDR3 is 13 residues long. The ends were cut back, 1 base at V and 7 bases at J, with 10 bases in the middle. Repertoires were generated with immunoSEQ multiplex PCR, while TCRdb's copy carries only in-frame clones and drops some. The profile shows more than 140,000 clones, roughly nine tenths of them singletons. Sequenced sample: blood. The chain is built from TRBV4-1 and TRBJ2-5, with a possible D match to TRBD2 (5 bases). This receptor was obtained from a man in his late teens or twenties in good health. This CDR3 is CASSQGLFGTQYF. The CDR3 nucleotides are TGCGCCAGCAGCCAAGGACTATTCGGGACCCAGTACTTC.